Each of the 18 T cell receptor beta chains below was sequenced from the same sample in a study of blood T cell repertoires in COVID-19. Profiled with immunoSEQ multiplex PCR; TCRdb holds only in-frame clones, not every one. The sample includes about 76,000 clones, 65% to 90% of them seen just once. Sequencing was done on a sample of peripheral blood. The source is a human donor in a cohort sampled during active COVID-19.

This chain uses TRBV12-3 or TRBV12-4 with TRBJ1-1, with 7 positions matching TRBD1. The CDR3 is made up of 12 amino acids. V was clipped by 6 bases and J by 8 bases; unmatched bases: 6. In DNA, the CDR3 is TGTGCCAGCAGCTATACAGGGGCCGAAGCTTTCTTT. Its protein is CASSYTGAEAFF.

The V gene is TRBV10-3, the J gene TRBJ2-7; 12 positions match TRBD2. CDR1 is ENHRY and CDR2 is SYGVKD in the germline V gene. This CDR3 is 15 amino acids long. V lost 2 bases to trimming and J lost 5 bases; unmatched junction nucleotides: 4. CDR3 region: CAISEIRLAGDEQYF. The CDR3 DNA reads TGTGCCATCAGTGAGATCAGACTAGCGGGAGACGAGCAGTACTTC.

The chain carries TRBV6-5 and TRBJ1-2; 12 bases align to TRBD1. CDR1 and CDR2 from the germline V gene are MNHEY and SVGAGI. V lost 2 bases and J lost 8; bases outside the gene matches: 6. CDR3 size: 15 residues. The CDR3 DNA reads as TGTGCCAGCAGTTACGGGACAGGGGGCGCAGGGGGCTACACCTTC. It translates to CASSYGTGGAGGYTF.

The rearrangement links TRBV27 to TRBJ2-5; TRBD2 is a possible D gene (5 bases). V was cut by 4 bases and J by 4 bases, with 10 bases left in between. CDR1 is MNHEY, CDR2 SMNVEV, per germline (reference sequence). The CDR3 runs 13 residues. The CDR3 DNA reads TGTGCCAGCAGTTCGAGGACTGGAGAGACCCAGTACTTC. Its translation: CASSSRTGETQYF.

This chain connects TRBV5-8 to TRBJ1-2, with a possible D match to TRBD1 (6 bases). The CDR3 has 15 residues. Germline-derived CDR1 and CDR2 are SGHTS and YDEGEE. The V gene lost 4 bases and the J gene lost 4 bases, with 17 bases spanning the gap. CDR3 bases: TGTGCCAGCAGCATGCCGGGACAAACGATCTATGGCTACACCTTC. This translates into CASSMPGQTIYGYTF.

The chain employs TRBV28 and TRBJ2-7; possibly TRBD1 for D (5 bases). This CDR3 has 14 residues. Trimming cost V 2 bases and J 4 bases, with 12 bases left between them. Germline CDR1 is MDHEN and CDR2 is SYDVKM. CDR3 nucleotide sequence: TGTGCCAGCAGTTTACAGGGATTCACGTACGAGCAGTACTTC. It is translated as CASSLQGFTYEQYF.

The V and J genes are TRBV7-3 and TRBJ2-5; 12 nucleotides match TRBD2. With V trimmed by 2 bases and J by 9 bases, 4 bases remained unmatched. The CDR3 runs to 14 residues. Germline V gene data show CDR1 as SGHTA and CDR2 as FQGTGA. CDR3 coding DNA: TGTGCCAGCAGCTTAGGTGGGACTAGCGGGTCCCAGTACTTC. This codes for CASSLGGTSGSQYF.

This clone was seen a few times. V usage is TRBV4-3 and J usage is TRBJ2-5; 11 positions match TRBD2. V shed 0 bases, J shed 5 bases, and the junction held 5 bases outside the gene matches. This CDR3 spans 16 amino acids. Per the germline V gene, CDR1 is LGHNA and CDR2 is YSLEER. This chain's CDR3 is CASSQDTGTSGETQYF. The CDR3 DNA sequence: TGCGCCAGCAGCCAAGATACCGGGACTAGCGGCGAGACCCAGTACTTC.

In this sample, this clone turned up once. The V and J genes are TRBV28 and TRBJ1-1; tentative D call: TRBD1 (5 bases). The CDR3 extends over 15 amino acids. Germline assignment: CDR1 MDHEN and CDR2 SYDVKM. V gave up 4 bases and J gave up 5 bases, with 17 bases separating them. CDR3 nucleotides: TGTGCCAGCAGTTCGGCGGGCGCAGGGAGGACTGAAGCTTTCTTT. As protein: CASSSAGAGRTEAFF.

V and J are TRBV7-8 and TRBJ2-7, with D unclear. V was shortened by 1 base and J by 2 bases, with 12 bases between the two germline ends. This CDR3 contains 15 residues. In germline, CDR1 is SGHVS, CDR2 FQNEAQ. The CDR3, as DNA: TGTGCCAGCAGCTTAGGTAACTCGCTTACCTACGAGCAGTACTTC. Translated, it gives CASSLGNSLTYEQYF.

This clone has a single count. The chain links TRBV19 to TRBJ1-1, with 7 bases lining up with TRBD1. Unmatched junction bases numbered 6, after V lost 1 base and J lost 1 base. The germline CDR1 and CDR2 sequences are LNHDA and SQIVND (reference sequence). The length of the CDR3 is 16 residues. The CDR3 region is CASSIGGGASNTEAFF. CDR3 in DNA: TGTGCCAGTAGTATAGGAGGGGGCGCGTCGAACACTGAAGCTTTCTTT.

This clone was counted a single time. The rearrangement links TRBV4-2 to TRBJ2-1, with no clear D. The V and J ends lost 0 bases and 5 bases respectively, with 11 bases between them. Germline CDR1 LGHNA, CDR2 YNFKEQ. This CDR3 region has 15 residues. CDR3 sequence reads: CASSQDRLENNEQFF. DNA for the CDR3: TGTGCCAGCAGCCAAGATAGGCTGGAGAACAATGAGCAGTTCTTC.

This chain uses TRBV19 with TRBJ1-5, with TRBD1 matching 9 bases. Germline values: CDR1 LNHDA, CDR2 SQIVND (reference sequence). The J segment lost 0 bases and the V segment lost 7 bases, leaving 10 bases of the junction unmatched. The CDR3 is 17 residues long. CDR3 amino acids: CASTLTGGFYSNQPQHF. In DNA, the CDR3 is TGTGCCAGTACCTTGACAGGGGGATTTTATAGCAATCAGCCCCAGCATTTT.

This clone has only one observation. The CDR3 sequence: CASSLPLNPRVSYNSPLHF. The CDR3 DNA follows: TGTGCCAGCAGTTTACCCCTCAACCCCAGGGTATCCTATAATTCACCCCTCCACTTT. This chain uses TRBV28 with TRBJ1-6, with a tentative D call TRBD1 (5 bases). Per germline, CDR1 MDHEN and CDR2 SYDVKM. With 2 bases removed from V and 1 base from J, the gap between germline ends came to 18 bases. This CDR3 contains 19 residues.

Concerning this clone itself: The identical CDR3 is also encoded by other nucleotide sequences in the sample. The rearrangement joins TRBV5-1 to TRBJ2-7; D may be TRBD2 (5 bases). Between the trimmed V and J ends, which lost 0 bases and 1 base, there was a span of 8 bases. CDR3 length equals 14 residues. Germline V gene sequence: CDR1 SGHRS, CDR2 YFSETQ. CDR3 nucleotides: TGCGCCAGCAGCTTGGCGGGGTCTTCCTACGAGCAGTACTTC. Translating gives CASSLAGSSYEQYF.

The chain uses TRBV19 and TRBJ1-1; D unresolved. CDR3 length: 13 residues. CDR1 is LNHDA and CDR2 is SQIVND in the germline V gene (reference sequence). V was trimmed by 7 bases and J by 6 bases, leaving 15 bases between them. CDR3 in amino acids: CASTLRESSEAFF. DNA of the CDR3: TGTGCCAGTACCCTAAGGGAGTCGTCTGAAGCTTTCTTT. Full variable domain (missing parts from reference TRBV19 and TRBJ1-1): DGGITQSPKYLFRKEGQNVTLSCEQNLNHDAMYWYRQDPGQGLRLIYYSQIVNDFQKGDIAEGYSVSREKKESFPLTVTSAQKNPTAFYLCASTLRESSEAFFGQGTRLTVV.

The V and J genes are TRBV19 and TRBJ2-5; weak D call: TRBD2 (5 bases). The CDR3 totals 13 residues. Germline CDR1 reads LNHDA; CDR2 reads SQIVND (reference sequence). The germline V and J ends were trimmed by 3 bases and 2 bases, with 7 bases remaining between them. Here the CDR3 reads CASSMSGQETQYF. CDR3 in DNA: TGTGCCAGTAGTATGTCGGGACAAGAGACCCAGTACTTC.

The V and J genes are TRBV4-3 and TRBJ2-4; D is unclear. The CDR3 is 16 amino acids. The germline gives CDR1 LGHNA, CDR2 YSLEER. V dropped 0 bases and J dropped 8 bases, with 17 bases sitting between them. The CDR3 nucleotides are TGCGCCAGCAGCCAAGATTTAACGGGTGGTGTGGACATTCAGTACTTC. Protein: CASSQDLTGGVDIQYF.